This TCR beta chain was recovered during a study of metastatic and nonmetastatic thyroid tumors. The overall study: Where malignant and benign thyroid patients were concerned, repertoires were compared across blood and tumor or nodule tissue. Findings and caveats of the study: Malignant thyroid tumors reportedly exceeded benign nodules significantly in TCR beta diversity, with the difference appearing in blood and tumor.

In the original analysis: A distant-metastasis classifier for papillary thyroid cancer was built using CDR3 differences across clinicopathological groups. TCRdb reanalyzed the PCR reads with MiXCR. The V and J calls here are based on TCRdb, not the publication. The data contain tens of thousands of clones, around a quarter of them singletons. Trimming pared 7 bases from V and 0 bases from J, leaving 13 bases between. The CDR3 is made up of 15 amino acids. Germline lookup yields CDR1 MNHNS and CDR2 SASEGT. Thyroid surgery took place with no prior treatment in any patient. Notes on this clone: No antigen is known for it. A much more abundant neighbour one base away suggests this may be a read error.

The sample consisted of blood. The source is a female donor with papillary thyroid cancer or a benign thyroid nodule (not recorded which). Some clones in this sample may be carry-over from other donors' samples. The chain is built from TRBV6-1 and TRBJ1-3, with unresolved D. In DNA form, the CDR3 reads TGTGCCAGCATCCCCGGGCAGTTCTCTGGAAACACCATATATTTT. Translation gives CASIPGQFSGNTIYF.